This is a list of T cell receptor beta chains from one sample in a study of blood T cell repertoires in COVID-19. Some clones are missing from TCRdb's copy, which holds only in-frame ones; the method was immunoSEQ multiplex PCR. This sample yields 310,000 or so clones, of which more than 80% are seen a single time; nearly 6.5% belongs to the top ten. The sample taken for sequencing was peripheral blood. The origin of the receptors is a man aged 18 to 30 who had recovered from COVID-19. CDR3s include the opening cysteine and the closing phenylalanine or tryptophan. D genes are given only for firm matches. The listing skips clone size in some rows; elsewhere it reads once, few, many or a size class.

>TRBV11-2|-|TRBJ2-5|-
CASSLGAETQYF
TGTGCCAGCAGCTTAGGTGCGGAGACCCAGTACTTC
>TRBV7-9|-|TRBJ2-2|-
CASSPGAVTGELFF
TGTGCCAGCAGCCCCGGAGCCGTAACCGGGGAGCTGTTTTTT
>TRBV5-1|-|TRBJ2-1|TRBD2
CASSKRSGSSSYNEQFF
TGCGCCAGCAGCAAACGTAGCGGGAGCAGCTCCTACAATGAGCAGTTCTTC
>TRBV10-1|-|TRBJ2-5|-
CASSGQYQETQYF
TGCGCCAGCAGTGGACAGTACCAAGAGACCCAGTACTTC
>TRBV6-2/TRBV6-3|-|TRBJ2-3|-
CASSYSSQGRDTQYF
TGTGCCAGCAGTTACTCGTCACAGGGAAGAGATACGCAGTATTTT
>TRBV3-1/TRBV3-2|once|TRBJ2-2|TRBD2
CASSQETAGTSGHTGELFF
TGTGCCAGCAGCCAGGAAACCGCCGGGACTAGCGGGCACACCGGGGAGCTGTTTTTT
>TRBV4-1|-|TRBJ1-1|TRBD1
CASSQSPGGQGVNTEAFF
TGCGCCAGCAGCCAGAGTCCAGGGGGCCAGGGGGTGAACACTGAAGCTTTCTTT
>TRBV30|-|TRBJ1-2|-
CAWTGTARHTF
TGTGCCTGGACGGGAACGGCACGGCACACCTTC
>TRBV7-9|-|TRBJ2-1|TRBD2
CASSLGLARDNEQFF
TGTGCCAGCAGCTTGGGACTAGCGAGAGACAATGAGCAGTTCTTC
>TRBV5-1|-|TRBJ1-6|TRBD1
CASSQGQGASPLHF
TGCGCCAGCAGCCAGGGACAGGGGGCTTCACCCCTCCACTTT
>TRBV7-3|-|TRBJ2-5|TRBD2
CASSLGTNQETQYF
TGTGCCAGCAGCTTAGGGACTAACCAAGAGACCCAGTACTTC
>TRBV12-3/TRBV12-4|-|TRBJ2-5|TRBD1
CASSRDRGETQYF
TGTGCCAGCAGTCGCGACAGGGGAGAGACCCAGTACTTC
>TRBV10-3|-|TRBJ2-5|TRBD1
CAISLTGTEETQYF
TGTGCCATCAGTTTAACCGGGACAGAAGAGACCCAGTACTTC
>TRBV10-3|-|TRBJ2-7|-
CAISGTVAEQYF
TGTGCCATCAGTGGGACAGTAGCCGAGCAGTACTTC
>TRBV12-3/TRBV12-4|once|TRBJ2-7|-
CASSSNRYEQYF
TGTGCCAGCAGTTCCAACAGGTACGAGCAGTACTTC
>TRBV7-2|-|TRBJ2-5|-
CASSFGRPGETQYF
TGTGCCAGCAGCTTTGGACGGCCGGGGGAGACCCAGTACTTC
>TRBV13|-|TRBJ2-3|TRBD2
CASSLAGGNTDTQYF
TGTGCCAGCAGCCTAGCGGGAGGTAACACAGATACGCAGTATTTT
>TRBV19|-|TRBJ2-6|TRBD1
CASRGTVSSGANVLTF
TGTGCCAGTAGGGGGACAGTCAGCTCTGGGGCCAACGTCCTGACTTTC
>TRBV12-3/TRBV12-4|once|TRBJ1-2|TRBD1
CASTQTGDYGYTF
TGTGCCAGCACCCAGACAGGGGACTATGGCTACACCTTC
>TRBV7-6|once|TRBJ2-1|TRBD2
CASSFSGGRGNEQFF
TGTGCCAGCAGCTTTAGCGGGGGGAGAGGCAATGAGCAGTTCTTC
>TRBV3-1/TRBV3-2|-|TRBJ2-5|TRBD2
CASSLPLAGGQETQYF
TGTGCCAGCAGCCTACCCCTAGCGGGAGGACAAGAGACCCAGTACTTC
>TRBV21-1|-|TRBJ1-6|-
CARTLGGQGARKNSPLHF
TGTGCCAGGACCCTAGGGGGACAGGGGGCGCGTAAGAATTCACCCCTCCACTTT
>TRBV6-5|-|TRBJ2-7|-
CASSYWKGDEQYF
TGTGCCAGCAGTTACTGGAAGGGGGACGAGCAGTACTTC
>TRBV5-4|-|TRBJ1-1|TRBD1
CASSTATNRGVAEAFF
TGTGCCAGCAGCACCGCGACGAACAGGGGCGTCGCTGAAGCTTTCTTT
>TRBV6-6|many|TRBJ1-2|-
CASSYTGSGYGYTF
TGTGCCAGCAGTTACACAGGGAGTGGCTATGGCTACACCTTC
>TRBV9|-|TRBJ1-1|-
CASSVGQAANTEAFF
TGTGCCAGCAGCGTAGGTCAGGCAGCGAACACTGAAGCTTTCTTT
>TRBV9|-|TRBJ2-4|TRBD1
CASSVMLGDRGDIQYF
TGTGCCAGCAGCGTAATGTTGGGGGACAGGGGCGACATTCAGTACTTC
>TRBV9|-|TRBJ2-3|TRBD1
CASSVGTGASTDTQYF
TGTGCCAGCAGCGTAGGTACAGGGGCGAGCACAGATACGCAGTATTTT
>TRBV5-5|-|TRBJ1-2|-
CASSLAGKNYGYTF
TGTGCCAGCAGCTTGGCCGGGAAGAACTATGGCTACACCTTC
>TRBV7-2|-|TRBJ2-5|-
CASSPGSSETQYF
TGTGCCAGCAGCCCCGGTTCCTCAGAGACCCAGTACTTC
>TRBV2|-|TRBJ2-2|-
CASSEEGAVNTGELFF
TGTGCCAGCAGTGAGGAGGGGGCTGTGAACACCGGGGAGCTGTTTTTT
>TRBV4-2|once|TRBJ1-4|TRBD1
CASSQEGQGVTNEKLFF
TGTGCCAGCAGCCAAGAAGGACAGGGGGTCACTAATGAAAAACTGTTTTTT
>TRBV30|-|TRBJ2-7|-
CAWIRAGRYEQYF
TGTGCCTGGATAAGGGCGGGCCGATACGAGCAGTACTTC
>TRBV7-9|once|TRBJ2-4|TRBD1
CASSLGTGAFSKNIQYF
TGTGCCAGCAGCTTGGGGACAGGGGCCTTCTCCAAAAACATTCAGTACTTC
>TRBV7-2|-|TRBJ1-1|TRBD1
CASSLRQGANTEAFF
TGTGCCAGCAGCTTACGGCAGGGGGCAAACACTGAAGCTTTCTTT
>TRBV21-1|-|TRBJ1-4|-
CASSRGSEKLFF
TGTGCCAGCAGCAGAGGGTCGGAAAAACTGTTTTTT
>TRBV2|-|TRBJ2-1|-
CASSEVASNEQFF
TGTGCCAGCAGTGAAGTAGCTTCCAATGAGCAGTTCTTC
>TRBV10-3|-|TRBJ2-1|TRBD2
CAISELSLAVVPLF
TGTGCCATCAGTGAGCTGAGTCTAGCGGTAGTACCCCTCTTC
>TRBV6-5|-|TRBJ1-1|-
CASRETPAGEAFF
TGTGCCAGCAGGGAGACGCCAGCCGGGGAAGCTTTCTTT
>TRBV6-5|-|TRBJ2-7|-
CASSYFPGPGDHEQYF
TGTGCCAGCAGTTACTTCCCGGGACCAGGGGACCACGAGCAGTACTTC
>TRBV7-6|-|TRBJ1-6|-
CASSLEARGGYNSPLHF
TGTGCCAGCAGCTTAGAGGCAAGGGGCGGCTATAATTCACCCCTCCACTTT
>TRBV2|few|TRBJ1-3|-
CASSEAPWGDVRNTIYF
TGTGCCAGCAGTGAAGCCCCCTGGGGGGATGTTCGAAACACCATATATTTT
>TRBV7-9|-|TRBJ2-2|-
CASSPLRSSPAELFF
TGTGCCAGCAGCCCCCTGAGGAGTTCCCCGGCGGAGCTGTTTTTT
>TRBV3-1/TRBV3-2|-|TRBJ1-1|-
CASSQPFLNTEAFF
TGTGCCAGCAGCCAACCCTTCTTGAACACTGAAGCTTTCTTT
>TRBV7-6|-|TRBJ2-7|-
CASSETAEGAGYEQYF
TGTGCCAGCAGCGAGACTGCGGAGGGGGCGGGCTACGAGCAGTACTTC
>TRBV19|-|TRBJ2-1|TRBD2
CASSLSGTSGAYNEQFF
TGTGCCAGTAGCTTATCCGGGACTAGCGGGGCGTACAATGAGCAGTTCTTC
>TRBV9|-|TRBJ2-7|-
CASSVEGSRATYEQYF
TGTGCCAGCAGCGTAGAAGGCAGCCGAGCGACCTACGAGCAGTACTTC
>TRBV7-2|-|TRBJ2-7|TRBD1
CASRQGNYEQYF
TGTGCCAGCCGACAGGGTAATTACGAGCAGTACTTC
>TRBV7-2|-|TRBJ1-6|-
CASSWIERIGSPLHF
TGTGCCAGCAGCTGGATTGAGAGGATTGGTTCACCCCTCCACTTT
>TRBV19|-|TRBJ1-1|-
CASSPGQGFPEAFF
TGTGCCAGTTCGCCGGGACAAGGGTTCCCTGAAGCTTTCTTT